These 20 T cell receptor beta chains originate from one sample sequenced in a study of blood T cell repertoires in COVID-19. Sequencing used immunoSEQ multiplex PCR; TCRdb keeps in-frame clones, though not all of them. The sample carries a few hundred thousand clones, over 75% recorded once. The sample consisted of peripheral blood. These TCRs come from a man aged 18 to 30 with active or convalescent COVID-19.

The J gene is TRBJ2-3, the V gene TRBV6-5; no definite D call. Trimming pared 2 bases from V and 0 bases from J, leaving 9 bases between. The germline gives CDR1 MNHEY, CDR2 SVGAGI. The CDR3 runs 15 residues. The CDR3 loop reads CASSYVADSTDTQYF. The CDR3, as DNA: TGTGCCAGCAGTTACGTGGCAGATAGCACAGATACGCAGTATTTT.

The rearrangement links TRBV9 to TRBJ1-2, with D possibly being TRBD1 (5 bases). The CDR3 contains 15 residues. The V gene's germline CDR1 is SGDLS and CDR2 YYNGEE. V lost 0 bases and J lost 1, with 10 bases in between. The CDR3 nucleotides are TGTGCCAGCAGCGTAGGGACACGATATAACTATGGCTACACCTTC. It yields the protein CASSVGTRYNYGYTF.

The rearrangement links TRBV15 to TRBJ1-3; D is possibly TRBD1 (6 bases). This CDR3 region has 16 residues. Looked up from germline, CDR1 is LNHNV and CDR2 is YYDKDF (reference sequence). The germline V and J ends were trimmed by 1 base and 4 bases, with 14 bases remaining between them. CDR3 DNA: TGTGCCACCAGCAGAGGACCCGGGGACATAGGAAACACCATATATTTT. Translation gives CATSRGPGDIGNTIYF. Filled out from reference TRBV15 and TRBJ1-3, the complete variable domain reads DAMVIQNPRYQVTQFGKPVTLSCSQTLNHNVMYWYQQKSSQAPKLLFHYYDKDFNNEADTPDNFQSRRPNTSFCFLDIRSPGLGDTAMYLCATSRGPGDIGNTIYFGEGSWLTVV.

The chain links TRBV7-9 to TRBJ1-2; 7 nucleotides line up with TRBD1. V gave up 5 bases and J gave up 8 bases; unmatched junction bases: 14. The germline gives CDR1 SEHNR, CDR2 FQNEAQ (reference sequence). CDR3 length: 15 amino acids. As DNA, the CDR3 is TGTGCCAGCAGCGCCCCTGGGCAGGGGGATTGGGGCTACACCTTC. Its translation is CASSAPGQGDWGYTF.

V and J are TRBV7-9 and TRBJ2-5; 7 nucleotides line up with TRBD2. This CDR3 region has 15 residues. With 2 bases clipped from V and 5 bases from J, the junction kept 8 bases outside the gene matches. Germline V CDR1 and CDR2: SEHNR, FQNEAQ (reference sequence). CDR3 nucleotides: TGTGCCAGCAGCTTAAGGTTCCAGGGAGGGGAGACCCAGTACTTC. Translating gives CASSLRFQGGETQYF.

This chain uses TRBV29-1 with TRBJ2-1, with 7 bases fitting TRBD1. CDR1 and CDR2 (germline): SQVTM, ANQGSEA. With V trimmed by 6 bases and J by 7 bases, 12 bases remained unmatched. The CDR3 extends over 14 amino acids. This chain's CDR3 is CSVLQGRLKNEQFF. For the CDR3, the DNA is TGCAGCGTCTTACAGGGGCGTTTAAAGAATGAGCAGTTCTTC.

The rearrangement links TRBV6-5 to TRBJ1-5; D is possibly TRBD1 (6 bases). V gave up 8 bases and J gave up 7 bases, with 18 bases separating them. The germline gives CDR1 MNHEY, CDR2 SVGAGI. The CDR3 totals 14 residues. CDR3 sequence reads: CASLRGGHLQPQHF. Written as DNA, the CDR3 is TGTGCCAGCCTAAGGGGGGGGCACCTACAGCCCCAGCATTTT.

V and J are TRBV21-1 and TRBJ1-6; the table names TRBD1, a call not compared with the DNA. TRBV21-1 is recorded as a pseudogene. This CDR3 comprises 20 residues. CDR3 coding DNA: TGTGCCAGCAGCAACACCGGGACAGGGGGCGCAGGGTCCTATAATTCACCCCTCCACTTT. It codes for CASSNTGTGGAGSYNSPLHF.

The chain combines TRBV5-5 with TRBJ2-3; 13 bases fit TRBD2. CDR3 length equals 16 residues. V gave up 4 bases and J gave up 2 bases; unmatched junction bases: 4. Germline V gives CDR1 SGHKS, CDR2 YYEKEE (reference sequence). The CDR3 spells CASSRLAGGHTDTQYF. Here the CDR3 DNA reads TGTGCCAGCAGCCGACTAGCGGGGGGCCACACAGATACGCAGTATTTT.

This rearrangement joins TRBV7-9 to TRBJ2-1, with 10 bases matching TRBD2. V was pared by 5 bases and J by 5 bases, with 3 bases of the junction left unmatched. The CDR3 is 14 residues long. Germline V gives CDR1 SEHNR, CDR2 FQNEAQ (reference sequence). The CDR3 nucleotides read TGTGCCAGCAGCGCCAGCGGGGGGGACAATGAGCAGTTCTTC. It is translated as CASSASGGDNEQFF.

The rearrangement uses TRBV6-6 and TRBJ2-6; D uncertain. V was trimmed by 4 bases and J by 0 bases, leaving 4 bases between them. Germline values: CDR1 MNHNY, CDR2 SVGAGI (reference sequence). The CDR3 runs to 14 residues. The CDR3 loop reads CASSWASGANVLTF. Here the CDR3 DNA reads TGTGCCAGCAGTTGGGCCTCTGGGGCCAACGTCCTGACTTTC.

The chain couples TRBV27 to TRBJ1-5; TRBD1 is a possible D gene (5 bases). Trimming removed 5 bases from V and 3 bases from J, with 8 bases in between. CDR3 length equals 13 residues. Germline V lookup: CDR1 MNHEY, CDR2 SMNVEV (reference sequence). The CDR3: CASSQGVNQPQHF. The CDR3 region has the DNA TGTGCCAGCAGTCAAGGGGTCAATCAGCCCCAGCATTTT.

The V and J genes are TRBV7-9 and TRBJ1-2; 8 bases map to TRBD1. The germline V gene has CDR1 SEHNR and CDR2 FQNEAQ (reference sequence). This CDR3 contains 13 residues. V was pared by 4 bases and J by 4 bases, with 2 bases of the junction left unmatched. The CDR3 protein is CASSSTGGYGYTF. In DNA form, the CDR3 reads TGTGCCAGCAGCTCAACAGGGGGCTATGGCTACACCTTC.

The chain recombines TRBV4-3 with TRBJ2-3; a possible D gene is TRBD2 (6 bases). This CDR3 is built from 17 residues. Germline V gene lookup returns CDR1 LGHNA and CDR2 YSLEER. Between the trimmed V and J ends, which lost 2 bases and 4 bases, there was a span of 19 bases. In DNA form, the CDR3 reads TGCGCCAGCAGCCAACAGACTGGGGGAGGAAACGCAGATACGCAGTATTTT. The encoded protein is CASSQQTGGGNADTQYF.

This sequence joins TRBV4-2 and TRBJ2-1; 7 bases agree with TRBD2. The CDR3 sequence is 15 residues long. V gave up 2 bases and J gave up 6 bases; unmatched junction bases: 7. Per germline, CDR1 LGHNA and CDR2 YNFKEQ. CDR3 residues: CASSQPEREVNEQFF. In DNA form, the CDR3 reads TGTGCCAGCAGCCAACCGGAGCGGGAAGTCAATGAGCAGTTCTTC.

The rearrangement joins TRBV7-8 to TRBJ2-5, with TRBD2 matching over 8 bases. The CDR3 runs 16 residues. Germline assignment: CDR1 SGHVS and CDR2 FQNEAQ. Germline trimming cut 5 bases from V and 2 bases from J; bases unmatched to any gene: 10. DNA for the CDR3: TGTGCCAGCAGCCCCTTCGGGACTAGAGATCAAGAGACCCAGTACTTC. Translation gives CASSPFGTRDQETQYF.

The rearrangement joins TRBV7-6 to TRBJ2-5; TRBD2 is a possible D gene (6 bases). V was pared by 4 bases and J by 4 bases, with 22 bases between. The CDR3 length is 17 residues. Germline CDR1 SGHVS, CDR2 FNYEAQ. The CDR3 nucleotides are TGTGCCAGCAGCTCATTGGGAAGTGTGCGGGGCGGAGAGACCCAGTACTTC. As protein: CASSSLGSVRGGETQYF.

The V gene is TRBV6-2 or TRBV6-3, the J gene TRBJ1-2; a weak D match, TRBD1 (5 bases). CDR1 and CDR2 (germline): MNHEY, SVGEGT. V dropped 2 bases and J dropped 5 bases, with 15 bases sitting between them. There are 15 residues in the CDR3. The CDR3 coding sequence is TGTGCCAGCAGTTACCCGGCAGGGTATAGGTATGGCTACACCTTC. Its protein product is CASSYPAGYRYGYTF.

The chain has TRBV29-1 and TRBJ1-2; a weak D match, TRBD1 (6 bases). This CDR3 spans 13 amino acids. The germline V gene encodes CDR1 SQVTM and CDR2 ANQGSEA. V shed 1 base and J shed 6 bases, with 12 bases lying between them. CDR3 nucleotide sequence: TGCAGCGTTGAAGTTGTGGCAGGGGATGGCTACACCTTC. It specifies CSVEVVAGDGYTF.

The CDR3 is CSVLPGQYTEAFF. The CDR3 coding sequence is TGCAGCGTACTCCCGGGACAGTACACTGAAGCTTTCTTT. The chain combines TRBV29-1 with TRBJ1-1; 7 bases fit TRBD1. The CDR3 spans 13 residues. Germline CDR1 SQVTM, CDR2 ANQGSEA. With 6 bases clipped from V and 3 bases from J, the junction kept 7 bases outside the gene matches.